Below, 32 T cell receptor beta chains from the same sample are listed, as sequenced in a study of T cells in Graves' hyperthyroidism and ophthalmopathy. Researchers amplified the TCR beta CDR3 regions from RNA transcripts. The TCR CDR3 was amplified in a first-round RT-PCR using the HTBI primer set. TCRdb analysed the multiplex PCR reads with MiXCR anew, one entry per CDR3 protein. The data hold 600,000 to 700,000 distinct CDR3 sequences, with roughly 45% observed a single time. Sequenced: peripheral blood or thyroid tissue (not recorded which). These receptors were taken from an adult man with Graves' disease, either hyperthyroidism or ophthalmopathy (not recorded which).

J is TRBJ1-1 and V is TRBV29-1; weak D call: TRBD1 (5 bases). The CDR3 consists of 14 residues. Germline CDR1 SQVTM, CDR2 ANQGSEA. The ends were cut back, 6 bases at V and 3 bases at J, with 17 bases in the middle. CDR3 nucleotides: TGCAGCGTAGGAAATCGGGGCTGGGACACTGAAGCTTTCTTT. Protein product: CSVGNRGWDTEAFF.

This clonotype was counted only a few times. The chain employs TRBV7-8 and TRBJ2-7, with D possibly called TRBD1 or TRBD2 (5 bases each). Looked up from germline, CDR1 is SGHVS and CDR2 is FQNEAQ. V lost 6 bases and J 1 base, leaving 19 bases between the germline ends. The CDR3 contains 16 residues. DNA of the CDR3: TGTGCCAGCAGAACCTTGGGACCGAGCCTTTCCTACGAGCAGTACTTC. Residues: CASRTLGPSLSYEQYF.

To note about this clonotype: Since a much larger clone is just one base distant, this may be a read error. A read error is likely, as this CDR3 ends without the conserved phenylalanine or tryptophan. V and J are TRBV24-1 and TRBJ1-2; 7 positions agree with TRBD1. V trimming: 3 bases; J trimming: 5 bases; junction bases outside the gene matches: 11. CDR1 and CDR2 from the germline V gene are KGHDR and SFDVKD. CDR3 length: 16 residues. The CDR3 nucleotides are TGTGCCACCAGTGATACCCGACAGGGAACTGGGTATGGCTACACCTCC. It yields the protein CATSDTRQGTGYGYTS.

The sample holds one count of this clonotype. This sequence joins TRBV10-3 and TRBJ2-7; D not resolved. Germline CDR1 and CDR2: ENHRY and SYGVKD. The CDR3 contains 11 residues. V was shortened by 6 bases and J by 1 base, with 4 bases between the two germline ends. As DNA, the CDR3 is TGTGCCATCAGCGTGTCCTACGAGCAGTACTTC. This gives the protein CAISVSYEQYF.

The chain carries TRBV5-1 and TRBJ2-7; D call uncertain. The length of the CDR3 is 16 residues. Deletions cut 0 bases from V and 1 base from J, with 14 bases between. From germline, CDR1 is SGHRS and CDR2 YFSETQ. CDR3 nucleotides: TGCGCCAGCAGCTTGGTGACACATGGCTATTCCTACGAGCAGTACTTC. It encodes CASSLVTHGYSYEQYF.

This clonotype was counted a single time. The chain uses TRBV20-1 and TRBJ2-3; tentatively, D is TRBD1 (5 bases). V dropped 3 bases and J dropped 2 bases, with 9 bases sitting between them. This CDR3 contains 13 residues. Germline CDR1 DFQATT, CDR2 SNEGSKA (reference sequence). This CDR3 reads CSASQGNTDTQYF. CDR3 in DNA: TGCAGTGCTAGCCAGGGAAACACAGATACGCAGTATTTT.

In the case of this clonotype: At one end, the junction sequence differs from germline, possibly due to a read error. V gene TRBV10-3 combines with J gene TRBJ2-7; 8 bases are shared with TRBD1. This CDR3 comprises 14 residues. Germline V lookup: CDR1 ENHRY, CDR2 SYGVKD. The DNA of the CDR3 is TGTGCCATCAGCTTAACACAGGGGGTGGGGGAGCTGTACTTC. Protein: CAISLTQGVGELYF.

The chain's CDR3 is CASSQDRGLNTEAFF. Here the CDR3 DNA reads TGCGCCAGCAGCCAAGATCGGGGACTGAACACTGAAGCTTTCTTT. This chain links TRBV4-1 with TRBJ1-1; D might be TRBD1 (5 bases). Trimming stripped 0 bases from V and 0 bases from J, with 8 bases between. The CDR3 is 15 residues long. Germline CDR1 and CDR2: MGHRA and YSYEKL.

This chain joins TRBV5-1 and TRBJ2-2, with TRBD1 matching 8 bases. Trimming at V came to 0 bases and at J to 7 bases, leaving 5 bases not matched to a gene. CDR1 is SGHRS, CDR2 YFSETQ, per germline. This CDR3 is built from 15 residues. CDR3 residues: CASSLAGGAIGELFF. The CDR3 bases are TGCGCCAGCAGCTTGGCAGGGGGCGCGATCGGGGAGCTGTTTTTT.

This clonotype was recorded a few times. The chain is built from TRBV7-8 and TRBJ2-7; 8 positions agree with TRBD2. Per the germline V gene, CDR1 is SGHVS and CDR2 is FQNEAQ. V shed 5 bases, J shed 4 bases, and the junction held 10 bases outside the gene matches. The CDR3 runs 15 residues. CDR3 sequence reads: CASSLPAGGGYEQYF. CDR3 sequence (DNA): TGTGCCAGCAGCCTACCCGCGGGAGGTGGGTACGAGCAGTACTTC.

The gene calls are TRBV4-1 and TRBJ1-5, with a tentative D call TRBD1 (5 bases). The CDR3 totals 14 residues. Germline V lookup: CDR1 MGHRA, CDR2 YSYEKL. Trimming left V 4 bases short and J 3 bases short, with 10 bases between. CDR3 sequence: CASSRDGTNQPQHF. The DNA for the CDR3 is TGCGCCAGCAGCCGCGACGGGACCAATCAGCCCCAGCATTTT.

This clonotype was seen only a few times. This chain joins TRBV7-8 and TRBJ1-5; 9 bases are shared with TRBD1. CDR1 is SGHVS and CDR2 is FQNEAQ in the germline V gene. The CDR3 extends over 19 amino acids. Trimming at V came to 1 base and at J to 9 bases, leaving 19 bases not matched to a gene. Here the CDR3 DNA reads TGTGCCAGCAGCTTAGACGGGACAGGGCGTTGGATGTATAATGGGCCCCAGCATTTT. This codes for CASSLDGTGRWMYNGPQHF.

This clonotype has a count of ten or more. The CDR3 here is CASSVTGGYDEQYF. The DNA for the CDR3 is TGTGCCAGCAGCGTTACAGGGGGCTACGACGAGCAGTACTTC. The rearrangement joins TRBV9 to TRBJ2-7; 9 positions match TRBD1. The CDR3 is 14 amino acids. CDR1 and CDR2 from the germline V gene are SGDLS and YYNGEE. The junction had 5 bases not matched to a gene; V was cut back by 2 bases and J by 5 bases.

This clonotype has just a few counts. The chain joins TRBV20-1 to TRBJ1-1, with no clear D. The V gene lost 3 bases and the J gene lost 1 base, with 12 bases spanning the gap. The CDR3 length is 14 residues. Germline V CDR1 and CDR2: DFQATT, SNEGSKA (reference sequence). CDR3 residues: CSASPVSENTEAFF. CDR3 sequence (DNA): TGCAGTGCTAGTCCGGTCAGCGAGAACACTGAAGCTTTCTTT.

There are many counts of this clonotype. The V gene is TRBV10-3, the J gene TRBJ1-5; D perhaps matches TRBD1 (6 bases). Germline CDR1 ENHRY, CDR2 SYGVKD. V lost 2 bases, J lost 3 bases, and 11 bases lay in between. This CDR3 contains 15 residues. The chain's CDR3 is CAISEREGDNQPQHF. In DNA form, the CDR3 reads TGTGCCATCAGTGAGCGTGAGGGGGACAATCAGCCCCAGCATTTT.

The chain has TRBV15 and TRBJ2-2; D call uncertain. In germline, CDR1 is LNHNV, CDR2 YYDKDF (reference sequence). V was trimmed by 2 bases and J by 8 bases, leaving 3 bases between them. The CDR3 is 11 residues long. CDR3 sequence (DNA): TGTGCCACCAGCAGACAGGGGGAGCTGTTTTTT. Protein: CATSRQGELFF.

In regard to this clonotype: The limits of the CDR3 on the DNA are not certain, so only TCRdb's listed CDR3 is given. The rearrangement joins TRBV25-1 to TRBJ1-1. Per the germline V gene, CDR1 is MGHDK and CDR2 is SYGVNS. The CDR3 adds up to 13 amino acids, both ends counted. The CDR3 protein is CACSARGAVSAFF.

This clonotype was recorded many times. This rearrangement joins TRBV7-8 to TRBJ2-5, with D tentatively TRBD2 (7 bases). V was cut by 1 base and J by 4 bases, with 13 bases left in between. The CDR3 spans 15 residues. Germline V gives CDR1 SGHVS, CDR2 FQNEAQ. Here the CDR3 reads CASSLVGGPAETQYF. CDR3 bases: TGTGCCAGCAGCTTAGTGGGGGGGCCGGCAGAGACCCAGTACTTC.

The genes are TRBV2 and TRBJ1-5; a possible D gene is TRBD1 (6 bases). V was trimmed by 5 bases and J by 0 bases, leaving 17 bases between them. The CDR3 runs to 17 residues. The germline gives CDR1 SNHLY, CDR2 FYNNEI. The CDR3 DNA follows: TGTGCCAGCAGTTTAGAGGCCAGGGGATATAGCAATCAGCCCCAGCATTTT. It specifies CASSLEARGYSNQPQHF. The whole variable domain, filled in from reference TRBV2 and TRBJ1-5, reads EPEVTQTPSHQVTQMGQEVILRCVPISNHLYFYWYRQILGQKVEFLVSFYNNEISEKSEIFDDQFSVERPDGSNFTLKIRSTKLEDSAMYFCASSLEARGYSNQPQHFGDGTRLSIL.

With regard to this clonotype: A much larger clone sits a single nucleotide away, making a read error possible. V is TRBV10-3 and J is TRBJ1-2; possibly TRBD1 for D (5 bases). The CDR3 has 16 amino acids. Trimming took off 3 bases at V and 0 bases at J, with 14 bases between the two ends. CDR1 ENHRY and CDR2 SYGVKD come from the germline V gene. CDR3 amino acids: CAISDPRQQTNYGYTF. The CDR3 nucleotides are TGTGCCATCAGTGATCCGCGACAGCAGACTAACTATGGCTACACCTTC.

There are many counts of this clonotype. The junction shows a germline mismatch at one end, possibly a read error. J is TRBJ1-3 and V is TRBV12-3 or TRBV12-4; D may be TRBD1 (6 bases). This CDR3 spans 15 amino acids. CDR3 nucleotide sequence: TGTGCCAGCAGCTTAGGGGGGGCGTCTGGAAACACCATATATTTT. Amino acids: CASSLGGASGNTIYF.

This clonotype has a count of ten or more. This chain uses TRBV5-1 with TRBJ1-1; D uncertain. V was clipped by 1 base and J by 1 base, with 8 bases between them. The CDR3 extends over 14 amino acids. Germline V lookup: CDR1 SGHRS, CDR2 YFSETQ. The CDR3 DNA reads as TGCGCCAGCAGCTTGAATGGTCCGAACACTGAAGCTTTCTTT. Translated, it gives CASSLNGPNTEAFF.

The genes are TRBV9 and TRBJ1-4; 10 bases are shared with TRBD1. Trimming at V came to 3 bases and at J to 6 bases, leaving 5 bases not matched to a gene. The CDR3 is 15 amino acids. Germline V lookup: CDR1 SGDLS, CDR2 YYNGEE. The CDR3 region is CASSASGTGDEKLFF. The CDR3 nucleotides are TGTGCCAGCAGCGCCTCCGGGACAGGGGATGAAAAACTGTTTTTT.

This clonotype was picked up many times. The V call is TRBV10-3, the J call TRBJ2-5, with 8 bases lining up with TRBD1. CDR1 and CDR2 from the germline V gene are ENHRY and SYGVKD. The CDR3 has 14 amino acids. Trimming removed 6 bases from V and 2 bases from J; junction bases left unmatched: 5. The CDR3 DNA sequence: TGTGCCATCAGGACTACAGGGGGACAAGAGACCCAGTACTTC. This sequence encodes CAIRTTGGQETQYF.

The sample holds many counts of this clonotype. Written as DNA, the CDR3 is TGCAGCTTCCATCTAGCGGGGGAGACCCAGTACTTC. Translation: CSFHLAGETQYF. This rearrangement joins TRBV29-1 to TRBJ2-5; 9 bases are shared with TRBD2. This CDR3 is built from 12 residues. J lost 5 bases, V lost 8 bases, and 6 bases had no gene match. Looked up from germline, CDR1 is SQVTM and CDR2 is ANQGSEA.

This clonotype was counted ten times or more. V usage is TRBV7-8 and J usage is TRBJ2-7; TRBD1 matches at 9 bases. Trimming removed 5 bases from V and 6 bases from J; junction bases left unmatched: 8. This CDR3 spans 14 amino acids. Germline-derived CDR1 and CDR2 are SGHVS and FQNEAQ. In DNA, the CDR3 is TGTGCCAGCAGCCCAACTACAGGGGGCGGCGAGCAGTACTTC. It codes for CASSPTTGGGEQYF.

The chain is built from TRBV20-1 and TRBJ2-7; no definite D call. Trimming left V 0 bases short and J 6 bases short, with 3 bases between. The CDR3 sequence is 10 residues long. In germline, CDR1 is DFQATT, CDR2 SNEGSKA (reference sequence). For the CDR3, the DNA is TGCAGTGCTAGAGAAACCGAGCAGTACTTC. Translating gives CSARETEQYF.

This CDR3 reads CASSESTGLKVGGYTF. As DNA, the CDR3 is TGCGCCAGCAGTGAGTCGACGGGCCTCAAGGTCGGCGGCTACACCTTC. The chain links TRBV10-2 to TRBJ1-2; no clear D gene. CDR1 WSHSY and CDR2 SAAADI come from the germline V gene. The V end lost 0 bases, the J end lost 8 bases, and 19 bases lay between the germline ends. This CDR3 has 16 amino acids.

The chain couples TRBV5-1 to TRBJ2-2; tentatively, D is TRBD1 (6 bases). Per germline, CDR1 SGHRS and CDR2 YFSETQ. Trimming removed 5 bases at V and 3 bases at J, with 14 bases between. This CDR3 has 15 amino acids. For the CDR3, the DNA is TGCGCCAGCAGTCCTACAGGGCGTGACACCGGGGAGCTGTTTTTT. It codes for CASSPTGRDTGELFF.

This clonotype was seen only once. One junction end does not reproduce the germline sequence, and a read error may be involved. The gene calls are TRBV6-5 and TRBJ2-7, with 9 bases matching TRBD2. The better agreement between TRBJ2-5 and the DNA end casts doubt on the J call. The CDR3 loop spans 15 amino acids. CDR1 is MNHEY, CDR2 SVGAGI, per germline. The DNA of the CDR3 is TGTGCCATCAGTTACAGCCTAGCGGGGTGGGAGACCCAGTACTTC. Translation: CAISYSLAGWETQYF.

This clonotype has more than one count but fewer than ten. This chain connects TRBV14 to TRBJ1-4; 7 nucleotides line up with TRBD1. V shed 1 base and J 8 bases; nucleotides not matched to a gene: 1. The germline V gene encodes CDR1 SGHDN and CDR2 FVKESK. CDR3 length: 13 residues. CDR3 sequence reads: CASSQVRGEKLFF. Here the CDR3 DNA reads TGTGCCAGCAGCCAAGTCAGGGGGGAAAAACTGTTTTTT.

The chain couples TRBV25-1 to TRBJ1-6; D unclear. Trimming left V 6 bases short and J 8 bases short, with 11 bases between. The CDR3 has 13 amino acids. CDR1 is MGHDK, CDR2 SYGVNS, per germline. CDR3 amino acids: CASRGREHSPLHF. The CDR3 DNA reads as TGTGCCAGCAGAGGGCGGGAGCATTCACCCCTCCACTTT.